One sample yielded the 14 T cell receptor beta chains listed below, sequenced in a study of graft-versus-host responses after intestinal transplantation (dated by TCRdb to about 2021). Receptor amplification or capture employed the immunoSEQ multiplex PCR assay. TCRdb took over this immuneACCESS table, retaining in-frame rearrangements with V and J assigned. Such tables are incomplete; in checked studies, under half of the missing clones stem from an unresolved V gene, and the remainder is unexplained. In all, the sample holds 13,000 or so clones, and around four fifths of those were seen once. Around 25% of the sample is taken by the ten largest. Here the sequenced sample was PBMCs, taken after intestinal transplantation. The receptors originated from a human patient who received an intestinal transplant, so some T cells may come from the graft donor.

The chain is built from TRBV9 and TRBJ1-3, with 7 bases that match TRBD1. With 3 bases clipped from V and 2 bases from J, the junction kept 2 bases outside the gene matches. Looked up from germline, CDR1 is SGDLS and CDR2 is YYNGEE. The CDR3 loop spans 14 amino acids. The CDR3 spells CASSEGTAGNTIYF. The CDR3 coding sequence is TGTGCCAGCAGCGAAGGGACAGCTGGAAACACCATATATTTT.

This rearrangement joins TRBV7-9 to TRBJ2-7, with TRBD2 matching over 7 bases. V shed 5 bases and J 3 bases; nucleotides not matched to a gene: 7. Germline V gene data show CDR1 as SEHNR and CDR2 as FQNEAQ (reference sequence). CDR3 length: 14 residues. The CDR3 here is CASSPGGSGYEQYF. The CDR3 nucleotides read TGTGCCAGCAGCCCGGGGGGTAGCGGCTACGAGCAGTACTTC. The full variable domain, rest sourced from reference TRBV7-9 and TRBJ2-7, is DTGVSQNPRHKITKRGQNVTFRCDPISEHNRLYWYRQTLGQGPEFLTYFQNEAQLEKSRLLSDRFSAERPKGSFSTLEIQRTEQGDSAMYLCASSPGGSGYEQYFGPGTRLTVT.

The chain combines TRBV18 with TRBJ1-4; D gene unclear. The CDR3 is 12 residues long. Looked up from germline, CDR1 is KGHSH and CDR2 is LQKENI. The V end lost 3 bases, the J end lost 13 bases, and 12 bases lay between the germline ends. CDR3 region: CASSPGPGSLFF. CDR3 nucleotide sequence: TGTGCCAGCTCACCCGGACCGGGATCACTGTTTTTT. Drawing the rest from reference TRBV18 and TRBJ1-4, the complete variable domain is NAGVMQNPRHLVRRRGQEARLRCSPMKGHSHVYWYRQLPEEGLKFMVYLQKENIIDESGMPKERFSAEFPKEGPSILRIQQVVRGDSAAYFCASSPGPGSLFFGSGTQLSVL.

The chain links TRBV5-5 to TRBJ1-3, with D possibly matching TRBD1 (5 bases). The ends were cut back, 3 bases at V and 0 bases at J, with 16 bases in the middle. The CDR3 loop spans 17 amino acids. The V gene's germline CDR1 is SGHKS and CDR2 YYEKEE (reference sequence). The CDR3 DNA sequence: TGTGCCAGCAGCTCTTCCGGGGGAGGTCACTCTGGAAACACCATATATTTT. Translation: CASSSSGGGHSGNTIYF.

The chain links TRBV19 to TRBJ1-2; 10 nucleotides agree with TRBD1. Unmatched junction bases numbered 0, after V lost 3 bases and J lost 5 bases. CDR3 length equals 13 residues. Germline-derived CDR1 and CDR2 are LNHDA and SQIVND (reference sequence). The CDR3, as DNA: TGTGCCAGTAGTATGGACAGGGGGTATGGCTACACCTTC. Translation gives CASSMDRGYGYTF.

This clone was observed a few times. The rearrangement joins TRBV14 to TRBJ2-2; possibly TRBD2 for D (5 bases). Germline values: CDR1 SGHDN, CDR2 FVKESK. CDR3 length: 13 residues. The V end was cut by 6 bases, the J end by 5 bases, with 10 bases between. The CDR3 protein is CASSLSGTGELFF. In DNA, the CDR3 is TGTGCCAGCAGTCTATCGGGAACCGGGGAGCTGTTTTTT.

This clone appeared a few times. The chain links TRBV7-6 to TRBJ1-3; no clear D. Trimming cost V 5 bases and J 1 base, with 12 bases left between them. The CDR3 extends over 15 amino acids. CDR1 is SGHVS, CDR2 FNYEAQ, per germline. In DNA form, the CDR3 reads TGTGCCAGCAGCCCGACGTACAGATCTGGAAACACCATATATTTT. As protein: CASSPTYRSGNTIYF. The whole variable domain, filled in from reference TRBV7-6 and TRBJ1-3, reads GAGVSQSPRYKVTKRGQDVALRCDPISGHVSLYWYRQALGQGPEFLTYFNYEAQQDKSGLPNDRFSAERPEGSISTLTIQRTEQRDSAMYRCASSPTYRSGNTIYFGEGSWLTVV.

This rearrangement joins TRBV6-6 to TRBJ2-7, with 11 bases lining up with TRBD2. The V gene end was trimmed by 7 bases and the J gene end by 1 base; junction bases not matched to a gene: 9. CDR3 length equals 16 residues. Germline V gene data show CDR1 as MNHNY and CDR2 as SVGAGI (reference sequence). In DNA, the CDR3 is TGTGCCAGCATCAGCGGGACTAGCGGCCGATCCTACGAGCAGTACTTC. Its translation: CASISGTSGRSYEQYF.

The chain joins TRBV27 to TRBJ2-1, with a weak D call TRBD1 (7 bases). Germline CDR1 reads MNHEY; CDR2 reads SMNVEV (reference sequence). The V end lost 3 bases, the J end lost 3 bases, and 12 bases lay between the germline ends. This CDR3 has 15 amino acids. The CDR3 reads CASSFAGTVYNEQFF. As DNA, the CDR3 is TGTGCCAGCAGTTTCGCGGGGACAGTCTACAATGAGCAGTTCTTC.

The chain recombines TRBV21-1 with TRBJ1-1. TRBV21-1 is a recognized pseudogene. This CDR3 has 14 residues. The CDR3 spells CASSKGKDNTEAFF. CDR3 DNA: TGTGCCAGCAGCAAAGGGAAGGATAACACTGAAGCTTTCTTT.

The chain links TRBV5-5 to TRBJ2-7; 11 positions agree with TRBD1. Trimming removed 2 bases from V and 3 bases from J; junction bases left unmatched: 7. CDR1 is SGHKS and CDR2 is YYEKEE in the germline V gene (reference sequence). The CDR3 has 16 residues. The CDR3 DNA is TGTGCCAGCAGCTTTCTACCCGGGACAGGGGGCTACGAGCAGTACTTC. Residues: CASSFLPGTGGYEQYF.

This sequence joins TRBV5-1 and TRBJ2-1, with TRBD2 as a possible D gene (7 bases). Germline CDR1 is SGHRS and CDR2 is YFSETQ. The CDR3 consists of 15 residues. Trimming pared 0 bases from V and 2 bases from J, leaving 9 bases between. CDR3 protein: CASSLGGGAYNEQFF. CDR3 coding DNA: TGCGCCAGCAGCTTGGGCGGGGGCGCCTACAATGAGCAGTTCTTC. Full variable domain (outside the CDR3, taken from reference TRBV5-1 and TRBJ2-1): KAGVTQTPRYLIKTRGQQVTLSCSPISGHRSVSWYQQTPGQGLQFLFEYFSETQRNKGNFPGRFSGRQFSNSRSEMNVSTLELGDSALYLCASSLGGGAYNEQFFGPGTRLTVL.

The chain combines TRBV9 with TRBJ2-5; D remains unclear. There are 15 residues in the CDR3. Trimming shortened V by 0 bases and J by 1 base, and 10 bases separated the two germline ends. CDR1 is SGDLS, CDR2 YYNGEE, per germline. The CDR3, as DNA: TGTGCCAGCAGCGTAGTCGGAACAATCCAAGAGACCCAGTACTTC. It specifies CASSVVGTIQETQYF.

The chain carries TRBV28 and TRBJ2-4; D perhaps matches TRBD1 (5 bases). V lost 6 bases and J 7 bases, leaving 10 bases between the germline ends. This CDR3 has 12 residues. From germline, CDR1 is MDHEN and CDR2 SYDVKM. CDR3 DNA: TGTGCCAGCAGCACAGGTTCGAACATTCAGTACTTC. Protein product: CASSTGSNIQYF.